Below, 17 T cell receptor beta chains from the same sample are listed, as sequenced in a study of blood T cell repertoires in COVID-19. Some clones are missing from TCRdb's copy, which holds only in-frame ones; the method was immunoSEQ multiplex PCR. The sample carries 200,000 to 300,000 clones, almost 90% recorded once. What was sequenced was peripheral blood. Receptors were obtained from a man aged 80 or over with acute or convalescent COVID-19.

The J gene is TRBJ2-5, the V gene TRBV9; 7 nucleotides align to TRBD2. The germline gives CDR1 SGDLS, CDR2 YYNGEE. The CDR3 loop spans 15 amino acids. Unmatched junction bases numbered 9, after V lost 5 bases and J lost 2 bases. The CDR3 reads CASSFSGSRQETQYF. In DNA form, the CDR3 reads TGTGCCAGCAGTTTTAGCGGGTCGAGGCAAGAGACCCAGTACTTC.

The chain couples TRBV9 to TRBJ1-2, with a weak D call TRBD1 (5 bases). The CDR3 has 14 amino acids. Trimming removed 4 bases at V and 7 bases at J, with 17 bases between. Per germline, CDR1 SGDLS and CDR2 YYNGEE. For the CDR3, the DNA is TGTGCCAGCAGCTCAACGGGGGATACGGGTGGCTACACCTTC. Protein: CASSSTGDTGGYTF.

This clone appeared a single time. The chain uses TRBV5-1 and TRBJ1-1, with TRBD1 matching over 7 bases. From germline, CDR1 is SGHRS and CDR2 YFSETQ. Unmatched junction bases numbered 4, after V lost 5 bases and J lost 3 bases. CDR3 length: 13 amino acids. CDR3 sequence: CASRGTGDTEAFF. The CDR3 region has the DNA TGCGCCAGCAGAGGAACAGGGGACACTGAAGCTTTCTTT.

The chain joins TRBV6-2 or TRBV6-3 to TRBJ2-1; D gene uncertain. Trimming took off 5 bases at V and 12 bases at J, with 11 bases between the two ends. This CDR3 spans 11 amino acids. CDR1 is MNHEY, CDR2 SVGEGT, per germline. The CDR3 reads CASSPPPGQFF. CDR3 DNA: TGTGCCAGCAGTCCACCCCCAGGGCAGTTCTTC.

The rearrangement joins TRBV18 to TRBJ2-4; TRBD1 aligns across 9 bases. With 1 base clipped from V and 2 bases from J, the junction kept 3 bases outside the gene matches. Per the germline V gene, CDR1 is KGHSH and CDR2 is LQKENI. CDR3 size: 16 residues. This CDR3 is CASSPLGQGSKNIQYF. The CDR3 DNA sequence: TGTGCCAGCTCACCACTAGGACAGGGGTCCAAAAACATTCAGTACTTC.

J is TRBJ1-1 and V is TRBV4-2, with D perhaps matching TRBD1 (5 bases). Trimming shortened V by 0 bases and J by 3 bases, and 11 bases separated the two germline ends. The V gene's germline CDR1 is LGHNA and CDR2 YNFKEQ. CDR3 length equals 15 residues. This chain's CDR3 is CASSQDWARDTEAFF. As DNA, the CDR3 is TGTGCCAGCAGCCAAGATTGGGCCAGGGACACTGAAGCTTTCTTT.

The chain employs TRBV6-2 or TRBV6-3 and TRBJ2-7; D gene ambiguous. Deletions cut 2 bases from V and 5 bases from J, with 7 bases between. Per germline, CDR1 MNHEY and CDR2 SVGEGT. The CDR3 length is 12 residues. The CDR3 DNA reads TGTGCCAGCAGTTACGTGGCCCACGAGCAGTACTTC. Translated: CASSYVAHEQYF.

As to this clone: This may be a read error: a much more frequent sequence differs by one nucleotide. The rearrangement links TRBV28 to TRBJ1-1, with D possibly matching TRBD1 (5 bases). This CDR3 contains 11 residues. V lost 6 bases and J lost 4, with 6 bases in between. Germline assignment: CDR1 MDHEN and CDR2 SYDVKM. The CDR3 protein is CASRGGTEAFF. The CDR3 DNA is TGTGCCAGCAGGGGGGGCACTGAAGCTTTCTTT.

The CDR3 reads CASSFTGRTGELFF. The CDR3 bases are TGTGCCAGCAGTTTCACAGGGAGAACCGGGGAGCTGTTTTTT. J is TRBJ2-2 and V is TRBV6-2 or TRBV6-3, with D perhaps matching TRBD1 (6 bases). From germline, CDR1 is MNHEY and CDR2 SVGEGT. Trimming removed 4 bases from V and 5 bases from J, with 11 bases in between. The CDR3 has 14 amino acids.

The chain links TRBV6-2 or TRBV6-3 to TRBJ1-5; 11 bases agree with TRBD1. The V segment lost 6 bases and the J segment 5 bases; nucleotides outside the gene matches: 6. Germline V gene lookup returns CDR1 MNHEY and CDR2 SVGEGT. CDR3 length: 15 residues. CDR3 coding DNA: TGTGCCAGCAGCCAGGACAGGGGGCCAGATCAGCCCCAGCATTTT. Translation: CASSQDRGPDQPQHF.

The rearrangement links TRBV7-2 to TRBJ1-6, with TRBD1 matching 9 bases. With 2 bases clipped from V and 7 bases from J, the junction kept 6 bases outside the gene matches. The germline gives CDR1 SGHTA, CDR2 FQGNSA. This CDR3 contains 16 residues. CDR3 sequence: CASSLFTGGRNSPLHF. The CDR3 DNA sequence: TGTGCCAGCAGCTTATTTACAGGGGGCCGCAATTCACCCCTCCACTTT.

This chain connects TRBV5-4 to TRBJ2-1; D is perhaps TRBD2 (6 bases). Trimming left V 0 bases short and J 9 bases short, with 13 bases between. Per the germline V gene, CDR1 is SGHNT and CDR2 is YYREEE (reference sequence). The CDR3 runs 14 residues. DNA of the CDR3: TGTGCCAGCAGCTTGGGAAGCGGGTACGGTGAGCAGTTCTTC. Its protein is CASSLGSGYGEQFF.

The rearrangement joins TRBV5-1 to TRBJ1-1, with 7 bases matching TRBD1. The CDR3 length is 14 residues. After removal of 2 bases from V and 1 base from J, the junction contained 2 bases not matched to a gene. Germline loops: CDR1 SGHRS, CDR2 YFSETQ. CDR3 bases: TGCGCCAGCAGCTTTAGACAGGGGAACACTGAAGCTTTCTTT. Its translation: CASSFRQGNTEAFF.

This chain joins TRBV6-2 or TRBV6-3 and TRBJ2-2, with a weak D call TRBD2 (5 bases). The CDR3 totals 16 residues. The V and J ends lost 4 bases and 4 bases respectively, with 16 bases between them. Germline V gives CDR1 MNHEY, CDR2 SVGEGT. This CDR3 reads CASSSPAGEGTGELFF. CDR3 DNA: TGTGCCAGCAGTTCCCCCGCCGGAGAGGGCACCGGGGAGCTGTTTTTT.

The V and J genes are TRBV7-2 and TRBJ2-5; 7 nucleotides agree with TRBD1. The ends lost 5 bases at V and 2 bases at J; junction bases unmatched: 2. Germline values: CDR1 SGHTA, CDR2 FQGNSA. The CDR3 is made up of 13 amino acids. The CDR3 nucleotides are TGTGCCAGCAGCCAGGGGGTTCAAGAGACCCAGTACTTC. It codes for CASSQGVQETQYF.

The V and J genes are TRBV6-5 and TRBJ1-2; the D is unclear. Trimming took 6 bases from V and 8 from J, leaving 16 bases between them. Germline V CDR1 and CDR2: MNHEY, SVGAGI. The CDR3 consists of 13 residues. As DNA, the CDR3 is TGTGCCAGCAGCCTCCTGGATGCTAGCGGCTACACCTTC. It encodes CASSLLDASGYTF.

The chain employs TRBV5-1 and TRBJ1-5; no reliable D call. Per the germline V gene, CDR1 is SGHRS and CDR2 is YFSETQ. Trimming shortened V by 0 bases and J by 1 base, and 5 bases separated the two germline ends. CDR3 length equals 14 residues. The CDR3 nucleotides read TGCGCCAGCAGCTTGGGTGGCAGCAATCAGCCCCAGCATTTT. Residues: CASSLGGSNQPQHF.